Listed below are T cell receptor beta chains from one sample, sequenced in a study of blood T cell repertoires in COVID-19. The repertoire was sequenced with immunoSEQ multiplex PCR; TCRdb's copy has only in-frame clones and lacks some. This table has 150,000 to 200,000 clones, 60% to 85% appearing once. Input material: peripheral blood. These receptor sequences come from a woman aged 45 to 65 with active or convalescent COVID-19. The CDR3 runs from the conserved cysteine through the conserved F or W. For some rows the clone size is stated as once, few or many, or as a class when expanded; others skip it.

len	v_gene	abundance	j_gene	CDR3aa
13	TRBV30	-	TRBJ1-1	CASGGTGDTEAFF
14	TRBV19	-	TRBJ1-2	CASSIGGGIEGYTF
14	TRBV10-2	-	TRBJ2-7	CASSEKQGAYEQYF
16	TRBV7-2	-	TRBJ1-6	CASSLGTGGYNSPLHF
16	TRBV7-9	-	TRBJ2-5	CASSSYGDRGQETQYF
17	TRBV27	-	TRBJ1-4	CASSSGLQGWANEKLFF
12	TRBV5-6	-	TRBJ2-5	CASTIRGETQYF
15	TRBV7-9	-	TRBJ1-2	CASSLVGQLNYGYTF
15	TRBV4-1	-	TRBJ1-4	CASSHGAGSNEKLFF
14	TRBV29-1	-	TRBJ1-1	CSGGRGAGGTEAFF
12	TRBV28	few	TRBJ1-2	CASSLTQDAYHF